This TCR beta chain was found in a study of cytomegalovirus exposure and HLA in healthy donors. Regarding the study as a whole: Rarity marked most TCR sequences, yet some public TCRs occurred in many donors. In a later analysis, at a false discovery rate of 0.05, about 17,000 TCR beta sequences matched HLA alleles.

Both 60 Vbeta primers and 13 Jbeta primers went into the PCR. TCRdb keeps only in-frame clones here, not all; method: immunoSEQ multiplex PCR. In the table there are roughly 170,000 clones, roughly 80% of which are singletons. As to this clone: Antigen: not known. One end of the junction does not line up with germline, which may come from a read error.

The CDR3 totals 11 residues. From germline, CDR1 is DFQATT and CDR2 SNEGSKA (reference sequence). Sequences were obtained from PBMCs. The receptor was derived from a woman aged 45-65 years in good health and CMV-seropositive. The chain combines TRBV20-1 with TRBJ2-5; tentative D call: TRBD2 (6 bases). DNA for the CDR3: TGTTTGACCCGGAGGGAAGAGACCCAGTACTTC. Residues: CLTRREETQYF.